The source of this TCR beta chain is a study of Ad26.COV2.S vaccination and SARS-CoV-2 variants. Study-level information: Sample donor was a member of the COV1001 Ad26.COV2.S trial arm. Donor got 5x10^10 or 1x10^11 viral particles of Ad26.COV2.S. Notes on the study in general: Total T cell responses may have been underestimated by the TCR breadth and depth analyses.

The assay was immunoSEQ multiplex PCR, and TCRdb's table has in-frame clones only and misses some. The sample records 400,000 to 500,000 clones, approximately 89% being singletons. Treatment in this sample: about 20 received Ad26.COV2.S at low or high dose, single or two shots; several received placebo; per-sample allocation not given. At day 63 after the first vaccine or placebo injection, samples were drawn. Ad26 vector vaccine expressed Wuhan-strain SARS-CoV-2 spike. In the case of this clone: Its antigen is still unknown.

Trimming took 1 base from V and 3 from J, leaving 13 bases between them. In germline, CDR1 is SGHTA, CDR2 FQGNSA. The CDR3 is 16 amino acids. This specimen was peripheral blood, taken in a trial of Ad26.COV2.S vaccine versus placebo. The chain carries TRBV7-2 and TRBJ1-5, with D possibly being TRBD1 (5 bases). The clonotype comes from a person between 18 and 65 years old who received the Ad26.COV2.S COVID-19 vaccine or a placebo. CDR3 residues: CASSLVAGRFNQPQHF. The CDR3 nucleotides read TGTGCCAGCAGCTTAGTTGCGGGACGGTTCAATCAGCCCCAGCATTTT.